These 32 T cell receptor beta chains were all obtained from the same sample, sequenced in a study of T cell responses to AZD1222 COVID-19 vaccine. Here immunoSEQ multiplex PCR was the method, and the copy in TCRdb shows in-frame clones only, minus some. This sample has around 66,000 clones, with 88% found just once. This sample comprised peripheral blood, obtained 28 days after the second dose of the MenACWY control vaccine. These receptors came from an adult who received the MenACWY meningococcal vaccine as a control.

This clone has only a few counts. The chain's CDR3 is CASKATGLREGNTIYF. The CDR3 DNA reads as TGTGCCAGTAAAGCCACAGGACTTCGGGAAGGAAACACCATATATTTT. The V and J genes are TRBV19 and TRBJ1-3; maybe TRBD1 (5 bases). V was clipped by 7 bases and J by 4 bases, with 20 bases between them. This CDR3 is 16 amino acids long. Germline CDR1 is LNHDA and CDR2 is SQIVND (reference sequence).

This chain connects TRBV4-2 to TRBJ1-5; D is perhaps TRBD1 (5 bases). With 1 base removed from V and 1 base from J, the gap between germline ends came to 8 bases. In germline, CDR1 is LGHNA, CDR2 YNFKEQ. CDR3 length: 15 residues. CDR3 amino acids: CASSQGRDSNQPQHF. The CDR3 region has the DNA TGTGCCAGCAGCCAAGGCCGGGACAGCAATCAGCCCCAGCATTTT.

The J gene is TRBJ2-3, the V gene TRBV27, with D possibly being TRBD1 (5 bases). Germline assignment: CDR1 MNHEY and CDR2 SMNVEV (reference sequence). V dropped 6 bases and J dropped 2 bases, with 18 bases sitting between them. The CDR3 totals 16 residues. The CDR3 coding sequence is TGTGCCAGCAGGCCCCGGGCGCTGGGGCACACAGATACGCAGTATTTT. Translation: CASRPRALGHTDTQYF.

This clone was picked up a small number of times. The V call is TRBV7-9, the J call TRBJ2-5; 9 bases align to TRBD2. The germline gives CDR1 SEHNR, CDR2 FQNEAQ (reference sequence). The CDR3 has 16 amino acids. Losses at the gene ends were 0 bases for V and 3 bases for J; bases not matched to a gene: 5. This chain's CDR3 is CASSLAEIAGEETQYF. CDR3 DNA sequence: TGTGCCAGCAGCTTAGCTGAGATAGCGGGGGAAGAGACCCAGTACTTC.

V gene TRBV28 combines with J gene TRBJ2-5; tentative D call: TRBD2 (7 bases). CDR3 size: 16 residues. The V end was cut by 8 bases, the J end by 5 bases, with 24 bases between. CDR1 and CDR2 (germline): MDHEN, SYDVKM. The chain's CDR3 is CASSPTNGGATETQYF. For the CDR3, the DNA is TGTGCCAGCTCCCCAACGAATGGGGGGGCGACTGAGACCCAGTACTTC.

This clone was counted a single time. The V call is TRBV2, the J call TRBJ1-2; 10 bases match TRBD1. This CDR3 comprises 14 residues. Germline loops: CDR1 SNHLY, CDR2 FYNNEI. The V gene end was trimmed by 4 bases and the J gene end by 8 bases; junction bases not matched to a gene: 7. The CDR3 is CASSVGQGNEGYTF. In nucleotides, the CDR3 is TGTGCCAGCAGTGTGGGACAGGGGAATGAGGGCTACACCTTC.

CDR3 region: CASSAHYEQYF. As DNA, the CDR3 is TGTGCCAGCAGCGCCCACTACGAGCAGTACTTC. The chain couples TRBV5-8 to TRBJ2-7; D call uncertain. The CDR3 loop spans 11 amino acids. CDR1 is SGHTS and CDR2 is YDEGEE in the germline V gene. V was shortened by 4 bases and J by 3 bases, with 5 bases between the two germline ends.

V and J are TRBV9 and TRBJ2-1; the match to TRBD2 covers 12 bases. The trim removed 0 bases at V and 12 bases at J, leaving 7 bases unmatched. The CDR3 contains 15 residues. Looked up from germline, CDR1 is SGDLS and CDR2 is YYNGEE. The CDR3 DNA reads TGTGCCAGCAGCGTAGGCCTAGCGGGGGGGACGCGGCAGTTCTTC. Residues: CASSVGLAGGTRQFF.

The rearrangement uses TRBV30 and TRBJ2-7, with TRBD2 matching over 11 bases. Germline lookup yields CDR1 GTSNPN and CDR2 SVGIG (reference sequence). Trimming at V came to 2 bases and at J to 7 bases, leaving 7 bases not matched to a gene. The CDR3 extends over 14 amino acids. Here the CDR3 reads CAWSFLAGGGEQYF. Here the CDR3 DNA reads TGTGCCTGGAGTTTCCTAGCGGGAGGTGGGGAGCAGTACTTC.

V usage is TRBV9 and J usage is TRBJ1-1; D is ambiguous. V lost 0 bases, J lost 1 base, and 7 bases lay in between. The CDR3 loop spans 14 amino acids. The germline gives CDR1 SGDLS, CDR2 YYNGEE. The CDR3 loop is CASSVESTNTEAFF. In DNA, the CDR3 is TGTGCCAGCAGCGTAGAGAGCACGAACACTGAAGCTTTCTTT.

The rearrangement links TRBV2 to TRBJ1-2; 10 bases fit TRBD1. The CDR3 runs 13 residues. Germline CDR1 and CDR2: SNHLY and FYNNEI. V shed 6 bases, J shed 3 bases, and the junction held 1 base outside the gene matches. The CDR3 nucleotides are TGTGCCAGCAGCGGACAGGGGGACTATGGCTACACCTTC. Translation: CASSGQGDYGYTF.

This chain connects TRBV11-2 to TRBJ2-3; D possibly corresponds to TRBD2 (6 bases). Germline V gene data show CDR1 as SGHAT and CDR2 as FQNNGV. V gave up 6 bases and J gave up 4 bases, with 26 bases separating them. The CDR3 loop spans 18 amino acids. The CDR3 sequence is CASSSIKGRRGFPDTQYF. Here the CDR3 DNA reads TGTGCCAGCAGTTCTATAAAGGGGCGGAGGGGTTTTCCAGATACGCAGTATTTT.

The chain joins TRBV12-5 to TRBJ2-1; D remains ambiguous. The ends were cut back, 1 base at V and 0 bases at J, with 16 bases in the middle. The CDR3 totals 18 residues. Germline V gives CDR1 LGHNT, CDR2 FRNRAP. The CDR3 is CASGLALMAASSYNEQFF. The CDR3 DNA sequence: TGTGCTAGTGGTTTGGCGTTAATGGCAGCGAGCTCCTACAATGAGCAGTTCTTC.

The chain has TRBV6-2 or TRBV6-3 and TRBJ1-2; no clear D. V lost 2 bases and J 8 bases, leaving 9 bases between the germline ends. This CDR3 is 12 amino acids long. Germline CDR1 reads MNHEY; CDR2 reads SVGEGT. This chain's CDR3 is CASSYDIEGYTF. As DNA, the CDR3 is TGTGCCAGCAGTTACGACATCGAGGGCTACACCTTC.

In its sample, this clone was seen a few times. The J gene is TRBJ1-1, the V gene TRBV19; 7 nucleotides align to TRBD1. The germline gives CDR1 LNHDA, CDR2 SQIVND (reference sequence). CDR3 length: 14 amino acids. The ends lost 6 bases at V and 0 bases at J; junction bases unmatched: 4. CDR3 protein: CASSRDRLNTEAFF. In DNA form, the CDR3 reads TGTGCCAGTAGCCGGGACAGATTGAACACTGAAGCTTTCTTT.

The rearrangement links TRBV7-9 to TRBJ2-3; weak D call: TRBD1 (6 bases). CDR3 length: 17 amino acids. The germline V gene has CDR1 SEHNR and CDR2 FQNEAQ (reference sequence). Trimming cost V 2 bases and J 3 bases, with 18 bases left between them. Written as DNA, the CDR3 is TGTGCCAGCAGCTTACTACCCGGCAGGGGTACGACAGATACGCAGTATTTT. Protein sequence: CASSLLPGRGTTDTQYF.

This chain connects TRBV11-2 to TRBJ1-2, with a possible D match to TRBD1 (5 bases). V was trimmed by 3 bases and J by 5 bases, leaving 16 bases between them. In germline, CDR1 is SGHAT, CDR2 FQNNGV. The CDR3 is 15 amino acids. CDR3 nucleotide sequence: TGTGCCAGCAGCTTGGGGGAGGGGCGCTCTTATGGCTACACCTTC. Translated, it gives CASSLGEGRSYGYTF.

For the CDR3, the DNA is TGTGCCAGTAGACTACAGCTGAACACTGAAGCTTTCTTT. Translated: CASRLQLNTEAFF. The chain combines TRBV19 with TRBJ1-1; D ambiguous. V was pared by 6 bases and J by 0 bases, with 8 bases between. CDR1 is LNHDA, CDR2 SQIVND, per germline (reference sequence). The CDR3 is 13 amino acids.

CDR3 DNA: TGTGCCAGCAGTTTGGGAGGGTACGAGCAGTACTTC. It encodes CASSLGGYEQYF. The rearrangement uses TRBV28 and TRBJ2-7; 7 nucleotides match TRBD2. The V segment lost 3 bases and the J segment 4 bases; nucleotides outside the gene matches: 0. CDR3 length equals 12 residues. Germline values: CDR1 MDHEN, CDR2 SYDVKM.

J is TRBJ2-3 and V is TRBV28; D possibly matches TRBD1 or TRBD2 (6 bases each). From germline, CDR1 is MDHEN and CDR2 SYDVKM. The V end was cut by 1 base, the J end by 3 bases, with 11 bases between. The CDR3 sequence is 15 residues long. CDR3 sequence: CASSLSTGATDTQYF. CDR3 nucleotide sequence: TGTGCCAGCAGTTTATCAACGGGGGCAACAGATACGCAGTATTTT.

The V and J genes are TRBV30 and TRBJ1-1; 7 bases fit TRBD1. The CDR3 extends over 14 amino acids. Looked up from germline, CDR1 is GTSNPN and CDR2 is SVGIG (reference sequence). With V trimmed by 4 bases and J by 0 bases, 5 bases remained unmatched. CDR3 loop: CAWNGDSLNTEAFF. CDR3 coding DNA: TGTGCCTGGAACGGGGACAGCCTGAACACTGAAGCTTTCTTT.

This clone appeared a few times. The chain recombines TRBV5-1 with TRBJ2-7; tentative D call: TRBD2 (5 bases). Trimming cost V 1 base and J 2 bases, with 22 bases left between them. Germline V lookup: CDR1 SGHRS, CDR2 YFSETQ. This CDR3 has 18 residues. CDR3 loop: CASSLLVTDGVTTYEQYF. The CDR3 DNA is TGCGCCAGCAGCTTGTTGGTGACCGATGGGGTGACTACCTACGAGCAGTACTTC.

V usage is TRBV19 and J usage is TRBJ2-2; 9 positions agree with TRBD1. The V gene end was trimmed by 4 bases and the J gene end by 3 bases; junction bases not matched to a gene: 12. Germline CDR1 LNHDA, CDR2 SQIVND (reference sequence). The CDR3 consists of 18 residues. CDR3 DNA sequence: TGTGCCAGTAGTACCCCTTACCCGGGACAGGGTTACACCGGGGAGCTGTTTTTT. This encodes CASSTPYPGQGYTGELFF.

This clone was counted between two and nine times. V and J are TRBV4-3 and TRBJ1-3; unclear D gene. The CDR3 spans 13 residues. The V gene lost 4 bases and the J gene lost 7 bases, with 11 bases spanning the gap. The germline CDR1 and CDR2 sequences are LGHNA and YSLEER. CDR3 DNA sequence: TGCGCCAGCAGCCTTGCTGGGCGGAACACCATATATTTT. This codes for CASSLAGRNTIYF.

The chain is built from TRBV6-5 and TRBJ2-2; 7 nucleotides line up with TRBD2. This CDR3 spans 16 amino acids. V shed 2 bases, J shed 4 bases, and the junction held 7 bases outside the gene matches. CDR1 is MNHEY, CDR2 SVGAGI, per germline. CDR3 in amino acids: CASSYGPKRGTGELFF. CDR3 bases: TGTGCCAGCAGTTACGGGCCAAAGCGGGGCACCGGGGAGCTGTTTTTT.

The V gene is TRBV5-4, the J gene TRBJ1-1; D may be TRBD1 (5 bases). Germline V gene lookup returns CDR1 SGHNT and CDR2 YYREEE (reference sequence). This CDR3 comprises 16 residues. Trimming shortened V by 1 base and J by 6 bases, and 19 bases separated the two germline ends. The CDR3 region is CASSLWGSIPAAEAFF. The DNA for the CDR3 is TGTGCCAGCAGCTTGTGGGGGTCCATTCCGGCCGCTGAAGCTTTCTTT.

The chain couples TRBV19 to TRBJ1-2; D unclear. The V end lost 2 bases, the J end lost 6 bases, and 4 bases lay between the germline ends. The CDR3 consists of 11 residues. Per the germline V gene, CDR1 is LNHDA and CDR2 is SQIVND (reference sequence). The CDR3 coding sequence is TGTGCCAGTAGTATATTAGATGGCTACACCTTC. Amino acids: CASSILDGYTF.

The rearrangement uses TRBV12-3 or TRBV12-4 and TRBJ2-2; D not resolved. The CDR3 sequence is 12 residues long. V dropped 5 bases and J dropped 4 bases, with 5 bases sitting between them. CDR3: CASSRSTGELFF. The DNA for the CDR3 is TGTGCCAGCAGTCGCTCCACCGGGGAGCTGTTTTTT.

This chain uses TRBV15 with TRBJ1-1, with TRBD1 as a possible D gene (6 bases). Germline loops: CDR1 LNHNV, CDR2 YYDKDF (reference sequence). V lost 0 bases and J lost 6, with 8 bases in between. The length of the CDR3 is 13 residues. Here the CDR3 reads CATSREYRAEAFF. In DNA, the CDR3 is TGTGCCACCAGCAGAGAGTACAGGGCTGAAGCTTTCTTT.

This chain connects TRBV11-3 to TRBJ2-7; D possibly corresponds to TRBD2 (6 bases). This CDR3 region has 13 residues. The V gene lost 0 bases and the J gene lost 6 bases, with 9 bases spanning the gap. Germline CDR1 SGHNT, CDR2 YENEEA. CDR3 DNA: TGTGCCAGCAGCTTAGAGGACGGGGGCGAGCAGTACTTC. Its translation: CASSLEDGGEQYF.

The chain uses TRBV18 and TRBJ2-7, with 8 positions matching TRBD2. There are 16 residues in the CDR3. Germline loops: CDR1 KGHSH, CDR2 LQKENI. V dropped 4 bases and J dropped 4; count of bases not matched to a gene: 12. The CDR3 here is CASSLGLAGGSYEQYF. In DNA form, the CDR3 reads TGTGCCAGCTCACTGGGCCTTGCGGGGGGTAGTTACGAGCAGTACTTC.

The rearrangement joins TRBV5-1 to TRBJ2-1; D remains unclear. Trimming removed 3 bases at V and 7 bases at J, with 14 bases between. This CDR3 has 14 residues. Germline lookup yields CDR1 SGHRS and CDR2 YFSETQ. CDR3 DNA sequence: TGCGCCAGCAGCTCCGAAGGGTATGGGAATGAGCAGTTCTTC. It translates to CASSSEGYGNEQFF.